What follows are 6 T cell receptor beta chains derived from one specimen sequenced in a study of T cell responses to AZD1222 COVID-19 vaccine. The protocol was immunoSEQ multiplex PCR, while the TCRdb copy is restricted to in-frame clones and leaves out a portion. The sample lists fewer than 120,000 clones, 85% to 95% seen once, with under 10% in the top ten. The sequencing used peripheral blood, collected on day 0 of AZD1222 vaccination. Every receptor here comes from an adult in good health.

The V call is TRBV28, the J call TRBJ2-1; 10 nucleotides align to TRBD1. In germline, CDR1 is MDHEN, CDR2 SYDVKM. The CDR3 runs to 15 residues. V shed 5 bases and J 2 bases; nucleotides not matched to a gene: 3. CDR3 in DNA: TGTGCCAGCAGTAATGACAGGGGGCCCTACAATGAGCAGTTCTTC. This translates into CASSNDRGPYNEQFF.

This chain uses TRBV10-3 with TRBJ2-2; TRBD1 agrees at 7 bases. The germline V gene encodes CDR1 ENHRY and CDR2 SYGVKD. The junction had 8 bases not matched to a gene; V was cut back by 6 bases and J by 4 bases. The CDR3 is 15 amino acids. The CDR3 DNA sequence: TGTGCCATCAGCCCGACAGGGTTTGGCACCGGGGAGCTGTTTTTT. Translated, it gives CAISPTGFGTGELFF.

The chain uses TRBV29-1 and TRBJ2-7, with unresolved D. Trimming pared 4 bases from V and 3 bases from J, leaving 10 bases between. The CDR3 sequence is 12 residues long. Per germline, CDR1 SQVTM and CDR2 ANQGSEA. This CDR3 reads CSVVGTNYEQYF. In nucleotides, the CDR3 is TGCAGCGTTGTCGGCACCAACTACGAGCAGTACTTC.

This clone was seen only once. The rearrangement joins TRBV27 to TRBJ2-7, with 7 positions matching TRBD1. The trim removed 3 bases at V and 2 bases at J, leaving 1 base unmatched. CDR1 is MNHEY, CDR2 SMNVEV, per germline (reference sequence). This CDR3 region has 13 residues. CDR3 protein: CASSFGTAYEQYF. Here the CDR3 DNA reads TGTGCCAGCAGTTTCGGGACAGCCTACGAGCAGTACTTC.

The rearrangement joins TRBV3-1 (or the pseudogene TRBV3-2) to TRBJ1-1, with a weak D call TRBD1 (6 bases). The CDR3 has 14 amino acids. The V end was cut by 4 bases, the J end by 4 bases, with 13 bases between. Germline V gives CDR1 LGHDT, CDR2 YNNKEL (reference sequence). The CDR3 spells CASSLRGPSTEAFF. The CDR3 DNA is TGTGCCAGCAGCCTCAGGGGACCGAGCACTGAAGCTTTCTTT.

The CDR3 region is CASSSPSGAGGEAFF. For the CDR3, the DNA is TGTGCCAGCAGTTCCCCTTCAGGGGCCGGGGGCGAAGCTTTCTTT. The chain joins TRBV28 to TRBJ1-1, with a possible D match to TRBD1 (6 bases). Trimming cost V 4 bases and J 8 bases, with 20 bases left between them. The CDR3 sequence is 15 residues long. Germline CDR1 MDHEN, CDR2 SYDVKM.